This record concerns one T cell receptor (beta chain) sequence. The record originates from a study of control samples from healthy donors and cancer patients. The repertoire was sequenced with immunoSEQ multiplex PCR; TCRdb's copy has only in-frame clones and lacks some. The sample holds roughly 64,000 clones, 90% seen once. V gave up 8 bases and J gave up 4 bases; unmatched junction bases: 6. CDR1 KGHDR and CDR2 SFDVKD come from the germline V gene. This CDR3 is 14 amino acids long. The chain recombines TRBV24-1 with TRBJ2-2; 7 nucleotides agree with TRBD1. This TCR derives from a woman aged 50 to 60 with colorectal cancer. Specimen: PBMCs. DNA for the CDR3: TGTGCCACCAAGAGACAGGGCGGCACCGGGGAGCTGTTTTTT. The encoded protein is CATKRQGGTGELFF.